This is a list of T cell receptor beta chains from one sample in a study of blood T cell repertoires in COVID-19. Libraries were prepared by immunoSEQ multiplex PCR; TCRdb keeps only in-frame clonotypes and omits some of them. The sample yields 15,000 to 20,000 clones, roughly 88% seen once. Specimen: peripheral blood. These receptors all stem from a human donor in a cohort sampled during active COVID-19. CDR3s include the opening cysteine and the closing phenylalanine or tryptophan. Fields, in order: D gene, J gene, V gene, CDR3 DNA, CDR3 protein. A D gene is named only where the DNA matches it firmly.

D gene: TRBD1
J gene: TRBJ1-2
V gene: TRBV27
CDR3 DNA: TGTGCCAGCAGTTCCAGGGGGCGCGGAAGGGGCTACACCTTC
CDR3 protein: CASSSRGRGRGYTF

D gene: TRBD2
J gene: TRBJ2-3
V gene: TRBV5-4
CDR3 DNA: TGTGCCAGTAAGACGGGGGGTGGTGGCACAGATACGCAGTATTTT
CDR3 protein: CASKTGGGGTDTQYF

D gene: TRBD1
J gene: TRBJ1-5
V gene: TRBV6-5
CDR3 DNA: TGTGCCAGTTTGGGACAGGGAAGCAATCAGCCCCAGCATTTT
CDR3 protein: CASLGQGSNQPQHF

D gene: TRBD1
J gene: TRBJ2-7
V gene: TRBV3-1/TRBV3-2
CDR3 DNA: TGTGCCAGCAGCCAAGGACAGGGAACCTACGAGCAGTACTTC
CDR3 protein: CASSQGQGTYEQYF

D gene: -
J gene: TRBJ2-2
V gene: TRBV10-3
CDR3 DNA: TGTGCCATCAGTGAGTACAGGGACCCCGGGGAGCTGTTTTTT
CDR3 protein: CAISEYRDPGELFF

D gene: -
J gene: TRBJ2-1
V gene: TRBV6-1
CDR3 DNA: TGTGCCAGCAGTGAAAACAGCGGGTCCCCTAGTGAGCAGTTCTTC
CDR3 protein: CASSENSGSPSEQFF

D gene: TRBD1
J gene: TRBJ2-1
V gene: TRBV7-9
CDR3 DNA: TGTGCCAGCAGCAGAATTTGGACAGGGCAGTGGGACAATGAGCAGTTCTTC
CDR3 protein: CASSRIWTGQWDNEQFF

D gene: TRBD1
J gene: TRBJ1-5
V gene: TRBV19
CDR3 DNA: TGTGCCAGTCGAGGACAGGGAGAAGGTAGCAATCAGCCCCAGCATTTT
CDR3 protein: CASRGQGEGSNQPQHF

D gene: -
J gene: TRBJ1-5
V gene: TRBV2
CDR3 DNA: TGTGCCAGCAGTGAAGGAACAGCCCGGAATCAGCCCCAGCATTTT
CDR3 protein: CASSEGTARNQPQHF

D gene: TRBD1
J gene: TRBJ2-3
V gene: TRBV24-1
CDR3 DNA: TGTGCCACCAGTGACGACAGGGGCACAGATACGCAGTATTTT
CDR3 protein: CATSDDRGTDTQYF

D gene: TRBD1
J gene: TRBJ2-6
V gene: TRBV27
CDR3 DNA: TGTGCCAGCAGTTTTCTCGGACAGGGCAGCTCTGGGGCCAACGTCCTGACTTTC
CDR3 protein: CASSFLGQGSSGANVLTF

D gene: -
J gene: TRBJ1-3
V gene: TRBV11-2
CDR3 DNA: TGTGCCAGCAGCTTAGATCTAAACACCATATATTTT
CDR3 protein: CASSLDLNTIYF

D gene: -
J gene: TRBJ2-3
V gene: TRBV28
CDR3 DNA: TGTGCCAGCAGGCCTGGGGGGATAACAGATACGCAGTATTTT
CDR3 protein: CASRPGGITDTQYF

D gene: -
J gene: TRBJ1-4
V gene: TRBV28
CDR3 DNA: TGTGCCAGCAGTTCCCCCGCCAGGGTAAATGAAAAACTGTTTTTT
CDR3 protein: CASSSPARVNEKLFF

D gene: -
J gene: TRBJ1-2
V gene: TRBV30
CDR3 DNA: TGTGCCTGGAGTGAGCGGGTTGACTATGGCTACACCTTC
CDR3 protein: CAWSERVDYGYTF

D gene: -
J gene: TRBJ2-5
V gene: TRBV7-2
CDR3 DNA: TGTGCCAGCAGCTTGTACAGGGACCAAGAGACCCAGTACTTC
CDR3 protein: CASSLYRDQETQYF

D gene: TRBD2
J gene: TRBJ2-1
V gene: TRBV7-2
CDR3 DNA: TGTGCCAGCAGCTTCACTCCCGGACTAGCGGGCTACAATGAGCAGTTCTTC
CDR3 protein: CASSFTPGLAGYNEQFF

D gene: TRBD1
J gene: TRBJ1-2
V gene: TRBV5-4
CDR3 DNA: TGTGCCAGCAGCTTAGGACAGGGGAACTATGGCTACACCTTC
CDR3 protein: CASSLGQGNYGYTF

D gene: -
J gene: TRBJ2-1
V gene: TRBV13
CDR3 DNA: TGTGCCAGCAGCTTAGGGCGGGTAAACAATGAGCAGTTCTTC
CDR3 protein: CASSLGRVNNEQFF

D gene: -
J gene: TRBJ1-1
V gene: TRBV6-1
CDR3 DNA: TGTGCCAGCAGTGACGGGATAGGGACTGAAGCTTTCTTT
CDR3 protein: CASSDGIGTEAFF